This T cell receptor beta chain was recorded in a study of early T cells in non-severe SARS-CoV-2 infection. Looking at the study overall: Bulk RNA taken from unsorted whole blood was sequenced, leaving chains unpaired.

General study results and limits: Matching results from VDJdb favored anti-spike CD8 responses, leaving private and CD4 specificities undetected.

Researchers tagged individual cDNA molecules with unique molecular identifiers. TCRdb re-called the 5' RACE reads with MiXCR, one entry per CDR3 protein. The table shows fewer than 85,000 distinct CDR3 sequences, with about 14% occurring only once. With 5 bases clipped from V and 7 bases from J, the junction kept 8 bases outside the gene matches. Looked up from germline, CDR1 is MNHEY and CDR2 is SMNVEV (reference sequence). This CDR3 comprises 15 residues. In this sample, this clonotype turned up a few times. Its specificity is unknown. The source material was whole blood, sampled at baseline. The sequence derives from an adult who was a healthcare worker with PCR-confirmed SARS-CoV-2 infection or an uninfected control (not recorded which). This rearrangement joins TRBV27 to TRBJ2-2, with TRBD1 identical over 9 bases. The CDR3 bases are TGTGCCAGCAGTACCTACAGGGGGCAGGACGGGGAGCTGTTTTTT. This encodes CASSTYRGQDGELFF.